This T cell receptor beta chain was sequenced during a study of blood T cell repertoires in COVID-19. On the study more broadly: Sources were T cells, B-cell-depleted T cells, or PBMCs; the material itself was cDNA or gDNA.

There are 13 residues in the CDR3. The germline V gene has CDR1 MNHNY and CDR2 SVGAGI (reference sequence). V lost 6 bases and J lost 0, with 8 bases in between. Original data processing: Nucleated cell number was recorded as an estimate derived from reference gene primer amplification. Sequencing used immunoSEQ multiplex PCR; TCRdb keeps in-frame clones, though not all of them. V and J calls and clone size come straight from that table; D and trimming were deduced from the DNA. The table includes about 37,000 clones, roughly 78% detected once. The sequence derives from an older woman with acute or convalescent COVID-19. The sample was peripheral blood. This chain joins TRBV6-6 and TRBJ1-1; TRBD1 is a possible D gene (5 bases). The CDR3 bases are TGTGCCAGCAGAGGGGCAGTGAACACTGAAGCTTTCTTT. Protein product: CASRGAVNTEAFF.